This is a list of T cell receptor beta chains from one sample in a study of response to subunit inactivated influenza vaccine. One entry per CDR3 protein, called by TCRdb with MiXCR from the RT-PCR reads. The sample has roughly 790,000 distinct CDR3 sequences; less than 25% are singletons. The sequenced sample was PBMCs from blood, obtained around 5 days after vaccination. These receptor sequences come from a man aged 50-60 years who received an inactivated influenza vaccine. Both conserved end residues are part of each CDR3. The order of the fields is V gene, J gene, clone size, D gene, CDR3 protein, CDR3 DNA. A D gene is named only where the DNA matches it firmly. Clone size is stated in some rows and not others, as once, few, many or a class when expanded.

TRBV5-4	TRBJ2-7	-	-	CASSFGGRLDEQYF	TGTGCCAGCAGCTTTGGGGGGAGGCTCGACGAGCAGTACTTC
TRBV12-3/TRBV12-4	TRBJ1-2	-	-	CASSLRALNYGYTF	TGTGCCAGCAGTCTCAGAGCGCTTAACTATGGCTACACCTTC
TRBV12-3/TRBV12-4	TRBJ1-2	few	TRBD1	CASSFGNRGAGGYTF	TGTGCCAGCAGTTTCGGAAACAGGGGTGCTGGTGGCTACACCTTC
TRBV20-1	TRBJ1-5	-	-	CSARGPGWGAQPQHF	TGCAGTGCTAGAGGTCCGGGGTGGGGGGCCCAGCCCCAGCATTTT
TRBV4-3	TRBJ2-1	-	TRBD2	CASSLTTSGGYNEQFF	TGCGCCAGCAGCCTAACAACTAGCGGGGGCTACAATGAGCAGTTCTTC
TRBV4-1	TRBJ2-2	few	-	CASSQEGMTGELFF	TGCGCCAGCAGCCAAGAAGGGATGACCGGGGAGCTGTTTTTT
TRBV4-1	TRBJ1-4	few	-	CASSQGASEKLFF	TGCGCCAGCAGCCAGGGGGCCAGTGAAAAACTGTTTTTT
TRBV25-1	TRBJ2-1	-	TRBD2	CASSEFGLAGGDNEQFF	TGTGCCAGCAGTGAATTTGGGCTAGCGGGAGGTGACAATGAGCAGTTCTTC
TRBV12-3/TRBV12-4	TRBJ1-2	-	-	CASSLAVGVYGYTF	TGTGCCAGCAGTTTAGCTGTAGGGGTTTATGGCTACACCTTC
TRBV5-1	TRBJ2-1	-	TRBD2	CASSLEISGGAVRNEQFF	TGCGCCAGCAGCTTGGAGATAAGCGGGGGGGCAGTACGGAATGAGCAGTTCTTC
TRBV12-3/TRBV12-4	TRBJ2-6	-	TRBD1	CASRPRQGRQDGANVLTF	TGTGCCAGCAGACCCCGACAGGGTCGTCAGGATGGGGCCAACGTCCTGACTTTC
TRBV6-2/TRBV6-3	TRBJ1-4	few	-	CASNDGPDEKLFF	TGTGCCAGCAACGACGGGCCGGATGAAAAACTGTTTTTT
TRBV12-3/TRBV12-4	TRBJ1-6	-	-	CASSRGLTPSYNSPLHF	TGTGCCAGCAGTCGCGGACTGACACCCTCCTATAATTCACCCCTCCACTTT
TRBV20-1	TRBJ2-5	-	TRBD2	CSARWGLVGSETQYF	TGCAGTGCTAGATGGGGACTAGTTGGGTCGGAGACCCAGTACTTC
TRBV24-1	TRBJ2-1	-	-	CATSRDQYNEQFF	TGTGCCACCAGTCGGGACCAATACAATGAGCAGTTCTTC
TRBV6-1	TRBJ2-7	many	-	CASSVTANSYEQYF	TGTGCCAGCAGTGTGACGGCGAACTCCTACGAGCAGTACTTC
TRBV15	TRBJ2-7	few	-	CATSRGGVVDEQYF	TGTGCCACCAGCAGAGGAGGGGTTGTTGACGAGCAGTACTTC
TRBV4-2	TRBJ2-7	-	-	CASSQSAPYEQYF	TGTGCCAGCAGCCAAAGCGCCCCTTACGAGCAGTACTTC
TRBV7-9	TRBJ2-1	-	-	CASRISAPAEQFF	TGTGCCAGCAGAATATCGGCCCCAGCGGAGCAGTTCTTC
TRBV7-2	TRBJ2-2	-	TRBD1	CASSLKQGHGELFF	TGTGCCAGCAGCTTAAAACAGGGGCACGGGGAGCTGTTTTTT
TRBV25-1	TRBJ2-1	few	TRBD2	CASSELVGLAGGPPYNEQFF	TGTGCCAGCAGTGAACTAGTCGGACTAGCGGGAGGGCCCCCCTACAATGAGCAGTTCTTC
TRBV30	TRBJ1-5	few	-	CAAEGESNQPQHF	TGTGCTGCGGAGGGGGAGAGCAATCAGCCCCAGCATTTT
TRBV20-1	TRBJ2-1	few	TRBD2	CSAVPGLAGGGYNEQFF	TGCAGTGCCGTCCCGGGACTAGCGGGAGGAGGGTACAATGAGCAGTTCTTC
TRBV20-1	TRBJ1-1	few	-	CSARTLPGVTEAFF	TGCAGTGCTCGTACTTTGCCAGGGGTCACTGAAGCTTTCTTT
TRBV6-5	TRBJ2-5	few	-	CASSYGGQKTGTQYF	TGTGCCAGCAGTTACGGAGGCCAAAAGACAGGGACCCAGTACTTC
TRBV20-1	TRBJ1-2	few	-	CSAGGASNYGYTF	TGCAGTGCCGGGGGCGCCTCTAACTATGGCTACACCTTC
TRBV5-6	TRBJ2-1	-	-	CASSLIGAFAFYNEQFF	TGTGCCAGCAGCTTGATAGGGGCGTTCGCTTTTTACAATGAGCAGTTCTTC
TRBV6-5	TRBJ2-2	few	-	CASSYLARSGELFF	TGTGCCAGCAGTTACCTCGCGAGGTCCGGGGAGCTGTTTTTT
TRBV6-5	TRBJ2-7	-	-	CASSYSAGGRYEQYF	TGTGCCAGCAGTTACTCGGCCGGGGGCAGGTACGAGCAGTACTTC
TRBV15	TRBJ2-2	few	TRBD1	CATSRDAGTANTGELFF	TGTGCCACCAGCAGAGATGCCGGGACAGCGAACACCGGGGAGCTGTTTTTT
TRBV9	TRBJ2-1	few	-	CASSPPGRKNEQFF	TGTGCCAGCAGCCCTCCAGGACGGAAGAATGAGCAGTTCTTC
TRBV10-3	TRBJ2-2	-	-	CAIAGTANTGELFF	TGTGCCATCGCCGGGACCGCGAACACCGGGGAGCTGTTTTTT
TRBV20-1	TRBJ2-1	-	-	CSARARGGYNEQFF	TGCAGTGCTAGAGCCCGGGGTGGCTACAATGAGCAGTTCTTC
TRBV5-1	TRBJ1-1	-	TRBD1	CASSIGQGANTEAFF	TGCGCCAGCAGCATAGGACAGGGGGCGAACACTGAAGCTTTCTTT
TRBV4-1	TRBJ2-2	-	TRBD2	CASSQPVAGLNTGELFF	TGCGCCAGCAGCCAACCCGTAGCGGGGCTAAACACCGGGGAGCTGTTTTTT
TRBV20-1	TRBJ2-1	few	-	CSAGRERVEQFF	TGCAGTGCTGGCCGGGAGCGAGTTGAGCAGTTCTTC
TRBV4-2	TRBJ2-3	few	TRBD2	CASSQGTSMDTQYF	TGTGCCAGCAGCCAAGGGACTAGCATGGATACGCAGTATTTT
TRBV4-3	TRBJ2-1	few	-	CASSPGTESYNEQFF	TGCGCCAGCAGCCCCGGGACGGAGTCCTACAATGAGCAGTTCTTC
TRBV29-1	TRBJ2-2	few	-	CSVASTYTGELFF	TGCAGCGTTGCGTCCACCTACACCGGGGAGCTGTTTTTT
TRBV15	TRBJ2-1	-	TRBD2	CATSRVSSSGANNEQFF	TGTGCCACCAGCAGAGTGAGTTCTAGCGGGGCGAACAATGAGCAGTTCTTC
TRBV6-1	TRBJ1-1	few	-	CASSEMGNGEAFF	TGTGCCAGCAGTGAGATGGGCAATGGGGAAGCTTTCTTT
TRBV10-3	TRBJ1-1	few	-	CAIRSRQNTEAFF	TGTGCCATCAGAAGCAGACAGAACACTGAAGCTTTCTTT
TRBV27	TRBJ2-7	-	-	CASSWGRDAYEQYF	TGTGCCAGCAGTTGGGGACGCGACGCCTACGAGCAGTACTTC